This passage covers 9 T cell receptor beta chains from one sample sequenced in a study of blood T cell repertoires in COVID-19 (TCRdb year 2020). Library creation used the immunoSEQ multiplex PCR assay. Drawn from immuneACCESS, this table holds only the in-frame rearrangements with V and J called that TCRdb kept. Clones are partly lost; checked studies trace under half to an unresolved V gene and leave the rest unexplained. In this sample the table shows some 96,000 clones, around 86% of which occur a single time. The ten largest clones represent approximately 10% of the sample. The sequenced sample was peripheral blood. These receptors originate from a man aged 50 or older with acute or convalescent COVID-19.

The J gene is TRBJ1-4, the V gene TRBV4-1; D remains ambiguous. Germline CDR1 is MGHRA and CDR2 is YSYEKL. The CDR3 totals 16 residues. The V end was cut by 0 bases, the J end by 2 bases, with 10 bases between. In nucleotides, the CDR3 is TGCGCCAGCAGCCAAGAGGCGGTCTTGACTAATGAAAAACTGTTTTTT. Protein: CASSQEAVLTNEKLFF.

This chain uses TRBV19 with TRBJ1-2; TRBD1 might be the D (5 bases). Trimming left V 5 bases short and J 4 bases short, with 14 bases between. Per germline, CDR1 LNHDA and CDR2 SQIVND (reference sequence). The CDR3 loop spans 14 amino acids. Here the CDR3 DNA reads TGTGCCAGTAGTGTGGGACTAATTACCTATGGCTACACCTTC. It specifies CASSVGLITYGYTF.

The chain joins TRBV5-6 to TRBJ2-3, with 9 nucleotides matching TRBD1. The CDR3 runs to 16 residues. Looked up from germline, CDR1 is SGHDT and CDR2 is YYEEEE. V shed 2 bases, J shed 6 bases, and the junction held 10 bases outside the gene matches. The CDR3 nucleotides are TGTGCCAGCAGCTTACCTAAGGGACAGGGCCCGGATACGCAGTATTTT. It specifies CASSLPKGQGPDTQYF.

This clone was counted ten times or more. The chain joins TRBV27 to TRBJ2-7; D is unclear. CDR3 length equals 13 residues. Germline V gives CDR1 MNHEY, CDR2 SMNVEV (reference sequence). V was pared by 3 bases and J by 1 base, with 7 bases between. As DNA, the CDR3 is TGTGCCAGCAGTTTTCACGGTTCCTACGAGCAGTACTTC. It translates to CASSFHGSYEQYF.

CDR3 region: CASSQQGLYNEQFF. The CDR3 DNA sequence: TGTGCCAGCAGCCAACAAGGACTATACAATGAGCAGTTCTTC. This chain links TRBV4-2 with TRBJ2-1, with TRBD2 as a possible D gene (6 bases). The germline CDR1 and CDR2 sequences are LGHNA and YNFKEQ. Trimming cost V 2 bases and J 4 bases, with 9 bases left between them. This CDR3 region has 14 residues.

The V call is TRBV7-8, the J call TRBJ2-1, with D perhaps TRBD2 (5 bases). V lost 6 bases to trimming and J lost 0 bases, with 12 bases between them. This CDR3 is 15 amino acids long. CDR1 and CDR2 (germline): SGHVS, FQNEAQ. CDR3 residues: CASRRDRDSYNEQFF. CDR3 nucleotide sequence: TGTGCCAGCAGGAGAGACCGGGACTCCTACAATGAGCAGTTCTTC. Variable domain in full (rest from reference TRBV7-8 and TRBJ2-1): GAGVSQSPRYKVAKRGQDVALRCDPISGHVSLFWYQQALGQGPEFLTYFQNEAQLDKSGLPSDRFFAERPEGSVSTLKIQRTQQEDSAVYLCASRRDRDSYNEQFFGPGTRLTVL.

The V gene is TRBV7-3, the J gene TRBJ2-3; maybe TRBD2 (6 bases). CDR1 is SGHTA, CDR2 FQGTGA, per germline. CDR3 size: 15 residues. Deletions cut 1 base from V and 5 bases from J, with 13 bases between. In DNA form, the CDR3 reads TGTGCCAGCAGCTTAATGGCGGGAAGGCAAGATACGCAGTATTTT. Translated: CASSLMAGRQDTQYF.

J is TRBJ2-5 and V is TRBV7-8; 8 nucleotides align to TRBD1. The CDR3 has 15 amino acids. CDR1 is SGHVS, CDR2 FQNEAQ, per germline. Unmatched junction bases numbered 10, after V lost 5 bases and J lost 5 bases. The CDR3 DNA reads TGTGCCAGCAGCGCTGGACAGGGTCCTAGTGAGACCCAGTACTTC. This translates into CASSAGQGPSETQYF.

The chain joins TRBV5-5 to TRBJ1-1; D uncertain. The V end lost 1 base, the J end lost 4 bases, and 8 bases lay between the germline ends. The CDR3 runs to 13 residues. Germline CDR1 is SGHKS and CDR2 is YYEKEE (reference sequence). The CDR3 DNA reads as TGTGCCAGCAGCTTGCCGTATTCCACTGAAGCTTTCTTT. The encoded protein is CASSLPYSTEAFF.